Following are 27 T cell receptor beta chains from one sample sequenced in a study of radiotherapy plus CTLA-4 blockade in lung cancer. This table comes from immunoSEQ multiplex PCR, and its TCRdb copy is limited to in-frame clones, with some not included. The sample lists about 68,000 clones; approximately 79% were seen once. The input for sequencing was peripheral blood, taken from a patient treated with radiotherapy plus ipilimumab. Receptors were obtained from a human donor with non-small cell lung cancer who had a complete response to radiotherapy plus ipilimumab.

Worth noting for this clone: Other DNA sequences of this sample code for an identical CDR3. CDR3 nucleotides: TGTGCCAGCAGCCGAGACCGCCACTCCTACGAGCAGTACTTC. This gives the protein CASSRDRHSYEQYF. The chain uses TRBV5-4 and TRBJ2-7; D gene uncertain. Germline loops: CDR1 SGHNT, CDR2 YYREEE (reference sequence). Trimming took 4 bases from V and 0 from J, leaving 11 bases between them. The CDR3 loop spans 14 amino acids.

The chain carries TRBV19 and TRBJ1-2; D remains unclear. Trimming left V 3 bases short and J 2 bases short, with 13 bases between. Germline CDR1 LNHDA, CDR2 SQIVND (reference sequence). CDR3 length: 15 residues. CDR3 in amino acids: CASSIRGGLNYGYTF. CDR3 in DNA: TGTGCCAGTAGTATCCGGGGAGGGTTGAACTATGGCTACACCTTC.

Notes on this clone: The sample holds other DNA sequences that translate to the same CDR3. The V and J genes are TRBV18 and TRBJ2-7, with TRBD2 matching 14 bases. CDR3 size: 15 residues. Germline V lookup: CDR1 KGHSH, CDR2 LQKENI. V lost 5 bases and J lost 7; bases outside the gene matches: 7. CDR3 amino acids: CASSTGTSGSREQYV. CDR3 sequence (DNA): TGTGCCAGCTCAACCGGGACTAGCGGGAGTCGAGAGCAGTACGTC.

This rearrangement joins TRBV7-9 to TRBJ1-1; D gene unclear. The ends were cut back, 1 base at V and 1 base at J, with 10 bases in the middle. The germline gives CDR1 SEHNR, CDR2 FQNEAQ (reference sequence). The CDR3 has 15 residues. CDR3 loop: CASSLGQAGNTEAFF. The CDR3 coding sequence is TGTGCCAGCAGCTTAGGGCAGGCAGGGAACACTGAAGCTTTCTTT.

This clone was picked up a small number of times. The CDR3 reads CASSVATGQGGKLFF. CDR3 nucleotides: TGTGCCAGCAGCGTAGCTACAGGACAGGGAGGAAAACTGTTTTTT. This chain uses TRBV9 with TRBJ1-4; 8 bases line up with TRBD1. V lost 0 bases to trimming and J lost 10 bases; unmatched junction nucleotides: 8. The germline gives CDR1 SGDLS, CDR2 YYNGEE. The CDR3 sequence is 15 residues long.

This chain joins TRBV14 and TRBJ2-7; 11 bases fit TRBD2. The ends lost 4 bases at V and 1 base at J; junction bases unmatched: 3. This CDR3 contains 15 residues. The germline V gene has CDR1 SGHDN and CDR2 FVKESK. Here the CDR3 reads CASSLGTSGSYEQYV. The CDR3 nucleotides are TGTGCCAGCAGCCTTGGGACTAGCGGATCCTACGAGCAGTACGTC.

The chain employs TRBV5-4 and TRBJ1-4, with TRBD1 as a possible D gene (5 bases). The CDR3 loop spans 14 amino acids. CDR1 SGHNT and CDR2 YYREEE come from the germline V gene (reference sequence). The V and J ends lost 2 bases and 2 bases respectively, with 7 bases between them. The CDR3 here is CASSFGGTNEKLFF. CDR3 DNA: TGTGCCAGCAGCTTCGGGGGGACTAATGAAAAACTGTTTTTT.

J is TRBJ1-2 and V is TRBV19; D is unresolved. The CDR3 is 13 residues long. The V end lost 5 bases, the J end lost 8 bases, and 15 bases lay between the germline ends. Germline loops: CDR1 LNHDA, CDR2 SQIVND (reference sequence). The CDR3 nucleotides are TGTGCCAGTAGTCCGGACGGCGGGTCAGGCTACACCTTC. This gives the protein CASSPDGGSGYTF.

The sample holds one count of this clone. This chain connects TRBV11-2 to TRBJ1-2; TRBD1 is a possible D gene (5 bases). Trimming took off 5 bases at V and 5 bases at J, with 18 bases between the two ends. The V gene's germline CDR1 is SGHAT and CDR2 FQNNGV. The CDR3 totals 15 residues. The CDR3 loop reads CASSVGTGEVYGYTF. CDR3 nucleotides: TGTGCCAGCAGCGTCGGGACGGGGGAGGTTTATGGCTACACCTTC. The entire variable domain, with the rest obtained from reference TRBV11-2 and TRBJ1-2, is as follows: EAGVAQSPRYKIIEKRQSVAFWCNPISGHATLYWYQQILGQGPKLLIQFQNNGVVDDSQLPKDRFSAERLKGVDSTLKIQPAKLEDSAVYLCASSVGTGEVYGYTFGSGTRLTVV.

The chain links TRBV9 to TRBJ2-7; D might be TRBD1 or TRBD2, each matching 5 bases. Trimming removed 0 bases at V and 7 bases at J, with 17 bases between. Germline V CDR1 and CDR2: SGDLS, YYNGEE. This CDR3 comprises 15 residues. CDR3 DNA sequence: TGTGCCAGCAGCGTAGAGGTCGAGGGGTTTGATGAGCAGTACTTC. It specifies CASSVEVEGFDEQYF.

This chain connects TRBV5-1 to TRBJ2-1; D gene uncertain. Trimming removed 1 base from V and 8 bases from J, with 13 bases in between. Germline CDR1 and CDR2: SGHRS and YFSETQ. This CDR3 is 14 amino acids long. CDR3 in amino acids: CASSLQTAWDEQFF. The DNA for the CDR3 is TGCGCCAGCAGCTTGCAAACAGCATGGGATGAGCAGTTCTTC.

V gene TRBV10-3 combines with J gene TRBJ1-6; unclear D gene. This CDR3 has 15 residues. V lost 6 bases and J lost 13, with 22 bases in between. Looked up from germline, CDR1 is ENHRY and CDR2 is SYGVKD. The CDR3 DNA reads TGTGCCATCAGGTTCCAATTGGGTCCCGCGGGGCCCCTCCACTTT. It encodes CAIRFQLGPAGPLHF.

The chain uses TRBV9 and TRBJ2-5; 12 positions match TRBD2. J was trimmed by 4 bases and V by 4 bases; bases with no gene match: 5. The CDR3 sequence is 15 residues long. The V gene's germline CDR1 is SGDLS and CDR2 YYNGEE. The CDR3 DNA is TGTGCCAGCAGCCCCCTGGGACTAGCGGGAGAGACCCAGTACTTC. Translation gives CASSPLGLAGETQYF.

J is TRBJ1-2 and V is TRBV27; D is perhaps TRBD1 (5 bases). Between the trimmed V and J ends, which lost 0 bases and 4 bases, there was a span of 12 bases. CDR1 and CDR2 from the germline V gene are MNHEY and SMNVEV (reference sequence). The CDR3 is 15 amino acids. The CDR3 DNA reads as TGTGCCAGCAGTTTATCACCCCAGGGTGTCTATGGCTACACCTTC. Amino acids: CASSLSPQGVYGYTF.

The chain recombines TRBV6-1 with TRBJ1-2; D may be TRBD1 (6 bases). Trimming shortened V by 6 bases and J by 6 bases, and 17 bases separated the two germline ends. The CDR3 is 14 amino acids. Germline CDR1 MNHNS, CDR2 SASEGT. The CDR3 nucleotides are TGTGCCAGCAGCCATCGACAGGCCTCGGATGGCTACACCTTC. Protein sequence: CASSHRQASDGYTF.

The genes are TRBV7-9 and TRBJ2-1; D remains unclear. With 6 bases removed from V and 0 bases from J, the gap between germline ends came to 15 bases. Germline V lookup: CDR1 SEHNR, CDR2 FQNEAQ (reference sequence). This CDR3 region has 16 residues. CDR3 sequence (DNA): TGTGCCAGCAGTTCCTTTCAGGCAAACTCCTACAATGAGCAGTTCTTC. Translating gives CASSSFQANSYNEQFF.

The CDR3 DNA reads as TGTGCCAGCAGCCAAGATCTCTGGGCCGGGAATTCACCCCTCCACTTT. Protein: CASSQDLWAGNSPLHF. V gene TRBV14 combines with J gene TRBJ1-6; D ambiguous. Germline assignment: CDR1 SGHDN and CDR2 FVKESK. This CDR3 has 16 amino acids. V shed 0 bases and J shed 7 bases, with 13 bases lying between them.

The chain recombines TRBV18 with TRBJ2-7; no reliable D call. Germline assignment: CDR1 KGHSH and CDR2 LQKENI. This CDR3 has 12 residues. V was cut by 6 bases and J by 1 base, with 7 bases left in between. The CDR3 nucleotides are TGTGCCAGCTCTCGGACGTCCTACGAGCAGTACTTC. Its protein product is CASSRTSYEQYF.

The V and J genes are TRBV27 and TRBJ2-1; D might be TRBD1 (6 bases). The CDR3 runs to 15 residues. V lost 2 bases and J 6 bases, leaving 14 bases between the germline ends. Germline V gene sequence: CDR1 MNHEY, CDR2 SMNVEV (reference sequence). CDR3 in DNA: TGTGCCAGCAGTTTAATGGGGGCAACTGGCAATGAGCAGTTCTTC. Translating it yields CASSLMGATGNEQFF.

The chain has TRBV19 and TRBJ2-5, with TRBD2 as a possible D gene (7 bases). This CDR3 region has 13 residues. Trimming took 8 bases from V and 3 from J, leaving 13 bases between them. Germline V gene data show CDR1 as LNHDA and CDR2 as SQIVND (reference sequence). The CDR3 here is CASGGAWEETQYF. CDR3 nucleotides: TGTGCCAGTGGGGGGGCTTGGGAAGAGACCCAGTACTTC.

The chain combines TRBV27 with TRBJ1-6; tentative D call: TRBD1 (5 bases). Trimming stripped 10 bases from V and 6 bases from J, with 16 bases between. This CDR3 spans 14 amino acids. The V gene's germline CDR1 is MNHEY and CDR2 SMNVEV (reference sequence). For the CDR3, the DNA is TGTGCCACCTCTAGGGGCGGAATTAATTCACCCCTCCACTTT. Protein product: CATSRGGINSPLHF.

This sequence joins TRBV7-2 and TRBJ1-2; 8 bases fit TRBD1. This CDR3 has 16 residues. The germline V gene has CDR1 SGHTA and CDR2 FQGNSA. The trim removed 5 bases at V and 5 bases at J, leaving 13 bases unmatched. The CDR3 is CASSARRGQDYYGYTF. The CDR3 DNA follows: TGTGCCAGCAGCGCCCGCAGGGGGCAGGACTATTATGGCTACACCTTC. Looking up the rest from reference TRBV7-2 and TRBJ1-2 gives the full variable domain: GAGVSQSPSNKVTEKGKDVELRCDPISGHTALYWYRQSLGQGLEFLIYFQGNSAPDKSGLPSDRFSAERTGGSVSTLTIQRTQQEDSAVYLCASSARRGQDYYGYTFGSGTRLTVV.

This clone was counted once. Here the CDR3 reads CASSPESGSITDTQYF. For the CDR3, the DNA is TGCGCCAGCAGCCCCGAGAGCGGGAGCATTACAGATACGCAGTATTTT. J is TRBJ2-3 and V is TRBV5-1, with 8 bases identical to TRBD2. This CDR3 comprises 16 residues. Germline V CDR1 and CDR2: SGHRS, YFSETQ. With V trimmed by 4 bases and J by 3 bases, 10 bases remained unmatched.

Notes on this clone: Other DNA sequences of this sample code for an identical CDR3. The rearrangement uses TRBV7-2 and TRBJ2-7; no definite D call. Per the germline V gene, CDR1 is SGHTA and CDR2 is FQGNSA. V lost 4 bases and J lost 4, with 8 bases in between. This CDR3 is 12 amino acids long. CDR3 amino acids: CASSSNSYEQYF. The CDR3 coding sequence is TGTGCCAGCAGCTCGAACTCTTACGAGCAGTACTTC.

This clone showed up just once. The CDR3 region is CAIMGTGGYEQYF. CDR3 bases: TGTGCCATCATGGGGACAGGGGGCTACGAGCAGTACTTC. J is TRBJ2-7 and V is TRBV10-3; TRBD1 matches at 11 bases. The CDR3 runs to 13 residues. Germline CDR1 ENHRY, CDR2 SYGVKD. V dropped 7 bases and J dropped 3; count of bases not matched to a gene: 2.

The rearrangement uses TRBV6-6 and TRBJ2-7, with D hard to call. The germline V and J ends were trimmed by 5 bases and 0 bases, with 14 bases remaining between them. The length of the CDR3 is 15 residues. Per the germline V gene, CDR1 is MNHNY and CDR2 is SVGAGI (reference sequence). The CDR3 loop reads CASSPRQAASYEQYF. The CDR3 coding sequence is TGTGCCAGCAGTCCCCGTCAGGCAGCCTCCTACGAGCAGTACTTC.

The rearrangement joins TRBV7-2 to TRBJ2-7; D uncertain. The germline V and J ends were trimmed by 1 base and 2 bases, with 9 bases remaining between them. This CDR3 has 14 residues. Germline lookup yields CDR1 SGHTA and CDR2 FQGNSA. This CDR3 reads CASSLVVWPYEQYF. For the CDR3, the DNA is TGTGCCAGCAGCTTAGTAGTCTGGCCCTACGAGCAGTACTTC.